The 2 T cell receptor beta chains below all came from one sample that was sequenced in a study of blood T cell repertoires in COVID-19. Clones were sequenced by immunoSEQ multiplex PCR, and TCRdb holds only the in-frame ones, with some missing. The sample has about 380,000 clones, around 89% seen once; the top ten hold around 1.2%. Source material: PBMCs or T cells enriched from blood (not recorded which). The receptor set was obtained from a young woman who had recovered from COVID-19.

The genes are TRBV30 and TRBJ1-2; 9 bases fit TRBD1. The CDR3 spans 15 residues. Germline lookup yields CDR1 GTSNPN and CDR2 SVGIG (reference sequence). V lost 3 bases to trimming and J lost 2 bases; unmatched junction nucleotides: 7. CDR3 sequence (DNA): TGTGCCTGGAGCCGAACGGGACAGGGAAACTATGGCTACACCTTC. This encodes CAWSRTGQGNYGYTF.

This clone has only a few counts. V usage is TRBV30 and J usage is TRBJ1-2; unclear D gene. Trimming shortened V by 2 bases and J by 3 bases, and 10 bases separated the two germline ends. CDR3 length: 13 amino acids. Germline CDR1 GTSNPN, CDR2 SVGIG (reference sequence). The CDR3 is CAWSREQHYGYTF. The CDR3 region has the DNA TGTGCCTGGAGTCGGGAGCAACACTATGGCTACACCTTC. Full variable domain (missing parts from reference TRBV30 and TRBJ1-2): SQTIHQWPATLVQPVGSPLSLECTVEGTSNPNLYWYRQAAGRGLQLLFYSVGIGQISSEVPQNLSASRPQDRQFILSSKKLLLSDSGFYLCAWSREQHYGYTFGSGTRLTVV.